This is a list of T cell receptor beta chains from one sample in a study of cytomegalovirus exposure and HLA in healthy donors. The assay was immunoSEQ multiplex PCR, and TCRdb's table has in-frame clones only and misses some. Of some 230,000 clones in the sample, about 90% are singletons; the top ten hold around 1.1%. The sequenced sample consisted of PBMCs. Receptors were obtained from a woman aged 18 to 35 in good health and CMV-seronegative. The conserved cysteine and the conserved F or W are not part of the CDR3 here. Each record gives: V gene, J gene, clone size, CDR3 protein. Expanded clones are given a class, and other clones once, few, many or no size at all.

v_gene: TRBV11-2; j_gene: TRBJ2-1; abundance: .; CDR3aa: ASSLVESRSEQF
v_gene: TRBV30; j_gene: TRBJ1-5; abundance: .; CDR3aa: AWSTGQPQH
v_gene: TRBV6-5; j_gene: TRBJ1-1; abundance: .; CDR3aa: ASSPPGQGGAF
v_gene: TRBV25-1; j_gene: TRBJ1-2; abundance: .; CDR3aa: ASIPEHRYGYT
v_gene: TRBV14; j_gene: TRBJ1-4; abundance: .; CDR3aa: ASSPRQGRDLLGRKLF
v_gene: TRBV19; j_gene: TRBJ2-7; abundance: .; CDR3aa: ASSPTGTAPYEQY
v_gene: TRBV19; j_gene: TRBJ2-7; abundance: .; CDR3aa: ASSIAGLSEQY
v_gene: TRBV4-2; j_gene: TRBJ2-7; abundance: .; CDR3aa: ASSQPPVVAGPTYEQY
v_gene: TRBV5-1; j_gene: TRBJ1-4; abundance: .; CDR3aa: ASSSPPDSIDEKLF
v_gene: TRBV25-1; j_gene: TRBJ1-2; abundance: .; CDR3aa: ASSGKGTARNYGYT
v_gene: TRBV7-9; j_gene: TRBJ2-7; abundance: .; CDR3aa: ASSSTGNEQY
v_gene: TRBV5-1; j_gene: TRBJ2-1; abundance: once; CDR3aa: ASSPTSGSYNEQF